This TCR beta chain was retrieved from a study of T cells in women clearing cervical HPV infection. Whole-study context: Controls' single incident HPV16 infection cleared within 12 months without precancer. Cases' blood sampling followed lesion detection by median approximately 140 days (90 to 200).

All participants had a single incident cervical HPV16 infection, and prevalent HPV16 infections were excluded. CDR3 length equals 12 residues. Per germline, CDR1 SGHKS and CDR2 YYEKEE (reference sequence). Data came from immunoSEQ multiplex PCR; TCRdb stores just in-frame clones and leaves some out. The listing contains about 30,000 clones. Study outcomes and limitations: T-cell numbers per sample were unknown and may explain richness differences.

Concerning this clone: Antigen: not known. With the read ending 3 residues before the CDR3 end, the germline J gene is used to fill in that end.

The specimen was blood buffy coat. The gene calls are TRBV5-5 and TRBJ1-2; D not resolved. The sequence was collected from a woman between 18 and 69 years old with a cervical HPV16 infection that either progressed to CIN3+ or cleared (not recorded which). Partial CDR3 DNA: TGTGCCAGCAGCACGGCGGGAGTGGGC. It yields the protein CASSTAGVG. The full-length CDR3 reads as CASSTAGVGYTF.